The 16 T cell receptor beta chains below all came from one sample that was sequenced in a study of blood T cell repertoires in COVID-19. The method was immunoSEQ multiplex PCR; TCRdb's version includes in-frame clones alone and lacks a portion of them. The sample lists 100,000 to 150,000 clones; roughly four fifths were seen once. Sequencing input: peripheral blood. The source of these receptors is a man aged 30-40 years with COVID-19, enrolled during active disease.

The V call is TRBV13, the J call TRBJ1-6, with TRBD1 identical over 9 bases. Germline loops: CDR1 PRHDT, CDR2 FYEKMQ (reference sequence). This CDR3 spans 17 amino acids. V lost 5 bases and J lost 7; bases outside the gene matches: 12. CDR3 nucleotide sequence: TGTGCCAGCAGCCCTATTTACCAACAGGGGGCCAATTCACCCCTCCACTTT. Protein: CASSPIYQQGANSPLHF.

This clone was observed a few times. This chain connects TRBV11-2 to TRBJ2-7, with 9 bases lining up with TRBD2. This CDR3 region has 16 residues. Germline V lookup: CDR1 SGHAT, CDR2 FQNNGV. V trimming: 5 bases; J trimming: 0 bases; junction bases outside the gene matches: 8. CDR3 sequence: CASSGSSGESSYEQYF. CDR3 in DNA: TGTGCCAGCAGCGGATCTAGCGGGGAGAGCTCCTACGAGCAGTACTTC.

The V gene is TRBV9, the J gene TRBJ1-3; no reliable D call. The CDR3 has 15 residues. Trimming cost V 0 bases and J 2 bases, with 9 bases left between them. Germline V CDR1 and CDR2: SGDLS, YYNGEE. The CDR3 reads CASSVDQVAGNTIYF. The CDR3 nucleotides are TGTGCCAGCAGCGTAGACCAGGTCGCTGGAAACACCATATATTTT. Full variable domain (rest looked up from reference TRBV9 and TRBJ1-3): DSGVTQTPKHLITATGQRVTLRCSPRSGDLSVYWYQQSLDQGLQFLIQYYNGEERAKGNILERFSAQQFPDLHSELNLSSLELGDSALYFCASSVDQVAGNTIYFGEGSWLTVV.

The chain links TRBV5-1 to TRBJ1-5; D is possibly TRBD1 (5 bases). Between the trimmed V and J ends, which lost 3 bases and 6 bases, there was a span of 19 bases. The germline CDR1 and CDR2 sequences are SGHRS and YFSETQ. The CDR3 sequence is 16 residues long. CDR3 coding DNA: TGCGCCAGCAGCTCGGGGGTTGTCGGGGAAGCTCAGCCCCAGCATTTT. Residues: CASSSGVVGEAQPQHF. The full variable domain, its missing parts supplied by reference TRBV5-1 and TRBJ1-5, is KAGVTQTPRYLIKTRGQQVTLSCSPISGHRSVSWYQQTPGQGLQFLFEYFSETQRNKGNFPGRFSGRQFSNSRSEMNVSTLELGDSALYLCASSSGVVGEAQPQHFGDGTRLSIL.

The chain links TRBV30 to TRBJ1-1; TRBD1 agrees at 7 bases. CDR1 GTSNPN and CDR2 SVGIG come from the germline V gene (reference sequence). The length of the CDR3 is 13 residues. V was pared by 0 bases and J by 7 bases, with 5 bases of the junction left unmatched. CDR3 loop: CAWSVRDRGEAFF. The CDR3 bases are TGTGCCTGGAGTGTGAGGGACAGAGGTGAAGCTTTCTTT.

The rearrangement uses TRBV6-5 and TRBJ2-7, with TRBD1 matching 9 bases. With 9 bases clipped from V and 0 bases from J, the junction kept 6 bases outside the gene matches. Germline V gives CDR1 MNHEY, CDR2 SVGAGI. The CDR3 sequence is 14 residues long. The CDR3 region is CARIGQGSSYEQYF. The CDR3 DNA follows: TGTGCCAGAATCGGACAGGGGAGCTCCTACGAGCAGTACTTC.

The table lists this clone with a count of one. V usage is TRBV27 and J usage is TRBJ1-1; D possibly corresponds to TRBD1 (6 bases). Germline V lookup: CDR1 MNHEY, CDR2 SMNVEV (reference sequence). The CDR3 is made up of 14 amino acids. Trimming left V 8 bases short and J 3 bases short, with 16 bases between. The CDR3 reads CASAQTGLYTEAFF. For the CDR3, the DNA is TGTGCCAGCGCCCAGACAGGATTGTACACTGAAGCTTTCTTT.

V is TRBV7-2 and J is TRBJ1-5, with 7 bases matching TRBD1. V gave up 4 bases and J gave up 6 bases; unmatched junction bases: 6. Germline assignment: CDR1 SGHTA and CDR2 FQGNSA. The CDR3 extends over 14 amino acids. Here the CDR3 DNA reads TGTGCCAGCAGCTCCATAAACAGGGGTCAGCCCCAGCATTTT. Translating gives CASSSINRGQPQHF.

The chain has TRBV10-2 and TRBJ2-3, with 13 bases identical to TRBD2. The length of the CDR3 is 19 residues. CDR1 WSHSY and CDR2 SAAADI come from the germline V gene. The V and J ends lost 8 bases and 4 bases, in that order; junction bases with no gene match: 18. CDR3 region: CASGGVRTSGGKGSDTQYF. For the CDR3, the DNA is TGCGCCAGCGGGGGAGTCAGGACTAGCGGGGGCAAGGGCTCAGATACGCAGTATTTT.

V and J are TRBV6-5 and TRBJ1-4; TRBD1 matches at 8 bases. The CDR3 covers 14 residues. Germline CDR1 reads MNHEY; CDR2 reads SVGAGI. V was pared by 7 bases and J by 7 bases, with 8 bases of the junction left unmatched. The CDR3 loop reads CASNLDRDGEKLFF. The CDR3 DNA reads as TGTGCCAGCAACCTGGACAGGGACGGTGAAAAACTGTTTTTT.

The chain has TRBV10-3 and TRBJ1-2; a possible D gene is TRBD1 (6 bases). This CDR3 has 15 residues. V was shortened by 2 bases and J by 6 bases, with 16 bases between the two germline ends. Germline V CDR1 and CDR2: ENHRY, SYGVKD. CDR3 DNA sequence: TGTGCCATCAGTGAGGGAATTACAGGGTCGGATGGCTACACCTTC. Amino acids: CAISEGITGSDGYTF.

This CDR3 reads CASRRQGANYGYTF. In nucleotides, the CDR3 is TGCGCCAGCAGGAGACAGGGGGCTAACTATGGCTACACCTTC. The chain employs TRBV23-1 and TRBJ1-2; 9 bases are shared with TRBD1. TRBV23-1 is an ORF for which the function is uncertain. The CDR3 extends over 14 amino acids. Unmatched junction bases numbered 2, after V lost 6 bases and J lost 0 bases.

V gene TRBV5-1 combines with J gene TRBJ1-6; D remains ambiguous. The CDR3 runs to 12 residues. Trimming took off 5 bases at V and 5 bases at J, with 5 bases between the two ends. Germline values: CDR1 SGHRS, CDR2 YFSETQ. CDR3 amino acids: CASRSNNSPLHF. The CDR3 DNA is TGCGCCAGCAGGTCAAATAATTCACCCCTCCACTTT.

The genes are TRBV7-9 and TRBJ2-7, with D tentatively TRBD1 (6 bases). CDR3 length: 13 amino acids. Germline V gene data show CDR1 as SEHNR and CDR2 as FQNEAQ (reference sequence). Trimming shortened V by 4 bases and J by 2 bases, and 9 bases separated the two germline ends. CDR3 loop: CASSSQGPYEQYF. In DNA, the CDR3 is TGTGCCAGCAGCTCTCAGGGGCCCTACGAGCAGTACTTC.

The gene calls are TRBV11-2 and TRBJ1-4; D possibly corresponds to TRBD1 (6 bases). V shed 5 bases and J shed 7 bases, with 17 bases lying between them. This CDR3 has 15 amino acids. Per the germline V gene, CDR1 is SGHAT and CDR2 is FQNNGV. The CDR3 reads CASSRSGGAVEKLFF. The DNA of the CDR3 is TGTGCCAGCAGCCGTAGTGGGGGCGCCGTTGAAAAACTGTTTTTT.

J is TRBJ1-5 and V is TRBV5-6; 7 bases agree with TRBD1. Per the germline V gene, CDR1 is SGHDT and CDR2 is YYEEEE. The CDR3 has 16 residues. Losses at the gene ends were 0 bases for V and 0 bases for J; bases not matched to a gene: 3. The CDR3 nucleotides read TGTGCCAGCAGCTTGGGGGGACAGCCTAGCAATCAGCCCCAGCATTTT. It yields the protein CASSLGGQPSNQPQHF. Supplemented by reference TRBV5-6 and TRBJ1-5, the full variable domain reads DAGVTQSPTHLIKTRGQQVTLRCSPKSGHDTVSWYQQALGQGPQFIFQYYEEEERQRGNFPDRFSGHQFPNYSSELNVNALLLGDSALYLCASSLGGQPSNQPQHFGDGTRLSIL.